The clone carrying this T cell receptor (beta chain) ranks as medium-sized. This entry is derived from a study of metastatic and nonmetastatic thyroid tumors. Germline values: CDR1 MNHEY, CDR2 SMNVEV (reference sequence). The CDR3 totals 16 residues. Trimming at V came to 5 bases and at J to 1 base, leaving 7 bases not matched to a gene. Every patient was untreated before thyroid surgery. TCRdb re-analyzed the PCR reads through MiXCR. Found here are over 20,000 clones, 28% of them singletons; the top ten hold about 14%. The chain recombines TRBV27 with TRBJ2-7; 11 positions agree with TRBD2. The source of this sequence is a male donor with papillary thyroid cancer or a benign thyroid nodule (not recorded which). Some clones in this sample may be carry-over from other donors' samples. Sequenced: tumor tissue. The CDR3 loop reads CASSGGLADESYEQYF. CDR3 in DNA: TGTGCCAGCAGTGGGGGACTAGCGGACGAATCCTACGAGCAGTACTTC.